This T cell receptor beta chain emerged from a study of tumor-infiltrating lymphocytes in oesophageal squamous cell carcinoma. Via MiXCR, TCRdb re-called the PCR reads, giving one row per CDR3 protein. The sample consists of 23,000 or so distinct CDR3 sequences, roughly 40% of them appearing once. The CDR3 runs to 14 residues. Germline trimming cut 0 bases from V and 4 bases from J; bases unmatched to any gene: 0. CDR1 and CDR2 (germline): MDHEN, SYDVKM. The table lists this clonotype with a few counts. The chain couples TRBV28 to TRBJ1-3, with 7 bases aligning to TRBD1. The sequencing input was esophageal tumor tissue. The receptor was derived from a male donor with esophageal squamous cell carcinoma. CDR3 loop: CASSLWGQGNTIYF. The DNA of the CDR3 is TGTGCCAGCAGTTTATGGGGACAGGGAAACACCATATATTTT.